These 24 T cell receptor beta chains share one sample of origin, sequenced in a study of Tregs in tolerant kidney transplant recipients. The table came from immunoSEQ multiplex PCR; TCRdb's copy has only in-frame clones and leaves some out. The sample lists approximately 43,000 clones, about 90% seen once, with 0.7% in the top ten. Sequenced sample: Tregs from blood. The receptors were gathered from a human donor in good health.

The chain carries TRBV5-1 and TRBJ1-1, with D unresolved. The germline V gene has CDR1 SGHRS and CDR2 YFSETQ. Trimming left V 0 bases short and J 0 bases short, with 6 bases between. The CDR3 is made up of 14 amino acids. CDR3 coding DNA: TGCGCCAGCAGCTTGGCCAGAGTGAACACTGAAGCTTTCTTT. Protein product: CASSLARVNTEAFF.

As regards this clone: The junction shows a germline mismatch at one end, possibly a read error. CDR3 loop: CASSQHRGTSAGELFF. In DNA, the CDR3 is TGTGCTAGCAGCCAACACAGGGGGACTAGCGCCGGGGAGCTGTTTTTT. The chain uses TRBV7-7 and TRBJ2-2; 10 positions match TRBD2. The CDR3 runs 16 residues. Per germline, CDR1 SSHAT and CDR2 FNYEAQ (reference sequence).

The genes are TRBV6-1 and TRBJ1-6; D gene uncertain. Looked up from germline, CDR1 is MNHNS and CDR2 is SASEGT. Trimming cost V 7 bases and J 7 bases, with 17 bases left between them. This CDR3 spans 15 amino acids. CDR3 sequence: CASNARLTGNSPLHF. In nucleotides, the CDR3 is TGTGCCAGCAATGCGAGACTGACCGGAAATTCACCCCTCCACTTT.

The genes are TRBV20-1 and TRBJ2-1; no clear D. The V end was cut by 6 bases, the J end by 3 bases, with 6 bases between. CDR1 DFQATT and CDR2 SNEGSKA come from the germline V gene (reference sequence). The CDR3 runs 11 residues. Here the CDR3 reads CSAPDYNEQFF. In DNA form, the CDR3 reads TGCAGTGCCCCGGACTACAATGAGCAGTTCTTC.

The rearrangement links TRBV18 to TRBJ1-2; D may be TRBD1 (6 bases). The germline gives CDR1 KGHSH, CDR2 LQKENI. Trimming took 6 bases from V and 5 from J, leaving 22 bases between them. This CDR3 comprises 16 residues. The CDR3 region is CASSPGQLYPTYGYTF. The CDR3 DNA reads TGTGCCAGCTCCCCTGGACAGCTATACCCCACTTATGGCTACACCTTC.

The chain uses TRBV5-6 and TRBJ2-3; 10 nucleotides line up with TRBD2. CDR1 SGHDT and CDR2 YYEEEE come from the germline V gene. With 5 bases clipped from V and 5 bases from J, the junction kept 8 bases outside the gene matches. The CDR3 spans 15 residues. CDR3 residues: CASSDSGRPIDTQYF. The CDR3 bases are TGTGCCAGCAGTGATAGCGGGAGGCCCATAGATACGCAGTATTTT.

The sample holds one count of this clone. The V gene is TRBV30, the J gene TRBJ1-2; no reliable D call. Germline loops: CDR1 GTSNPN, CDR2 SVGIG (reference sequence). The CDR3 loop spans 9 amino acids. The CDR3, as DNA: TGTGCTGGAGGCTATGGCTACACCTTC. Residues: CAGGYGYTF.

The CDR3 nucleotides are TGTGCCAGCAGCCAGGAGGGGTCGCAGTACTTC. Translation: CASSQEGSQYF. The genes are TRBV6-6 and TRBJ2-7, with TRBD2 as a possible D gene (6 bases). The CDR3 totals 11 residues. V dropped 6 bases and J dropped 9 bases, with 12 bases sitting between them. CDR1 and CDR2 from the germline V gene are MNHNY and SVGAGI (reference sequence).

The chain has TRBV10-3 and TRBJ2-7; TRBD1 agrees at 9 bases. Germline trimming cut 2 bases from V and 4 bases from J; bases unmatched to any gene: 12. This CDR3 comprises 17 residues. Germline V CDR1 and CDR2: ENHRY, SYGVKD. The DNA for the CDR3 is TGTGCCATCAGTGAGAGCACACCGACAGGGGGAGGGTACGAGCAGTACTTC. It encodes CAISESTPTGGGYEQYF.

This clone is a singleton in its sample. This chain uses TRBV7-2 with TRBJ2-1; tentative D call: TRBD1 (5 bases). The ends were cut back, 5 bases at V and 2 bases at J, with 13 bases in the middle. Germline loops: CDR1 SGHTA, CDR2 FQGNSA. This CDR3 is 15 amino acids long. CDR3: CASSPNMGPYNEQFF. CDR3 DNA: TGTGCCAGCAGCCCAAACATGGGGCCCTACAATGAGCAGTTCTTC.

The chain combines TRBV5-1 with TRBJ1-1, with D perhaps TRBD1 (5 bases). Germline CDR1 is SGHRS and CDR2 is YFSETQ. This CDR3 spans 15 amino acids. V was pared by 1 base and J by 4 bases, with 14 bases between. This chain's CDR3 is CASSLPTVLGTEAFF. The CDR3 DNA is TGCGCCAGCAGCTTGCCGACAGTCCTAGGCACTGAAGCTTTCTTT.

The chain combines TRBV15 with TRBJ1-5; 9 bases are a match to TRBD1. The CDR3 contains 14 residues. Per germline, CDR1 LNHNV and CDR2 YYDKDF (reference sequence). V dropped 5 bases and J dropped 5; count of bases not matched to a gene: 4. The CDR3 bases are TGTGCCACCAGCGGGGACAGGGACCATCAGCCCCAGCATTTT. It codes for CATSGDRDHQPQHF.

This clone appeared once. The chain is built from TRBV2 and TRBJ1-5; D possibly corresponds to TRBD1 (5 bases). CDR3 size: 16 residues. Germline assignment: CDR1 SNHLY and CDR2 FYNNEI. V was trimmed by 5 bases and J by 2 bases, leaving 16 bases between them. CDR3 residues: CASSPFGGVGNQPQHF. In DNA, the CDR3 is TGTGCCAGCAGTCCGTTCGGGGGAGTGGGCAATCAGCCCCAGCATTTT.

This chain connects TRBV2 to TRBJ1-5, with 7 bases identical to TRBD1. V lost 7 bases to trimming and J lost 0 bases; unmatched junction nucleotides: 12. The length of the CDR3 is 17 residues. CDR1 is SNHLY and CDR2 is FYNNEI in the germline V gene. For the CDR3, the DNA is TGTGCCAGCAAGTTCACGGGACAGTTCGATAGCAATCAGCCCCAGCATTTT. It encodes CASKFTGQFDSNQPQHF.

The chain couples TRBV6-8 to TRBJ2-7; 11 bases match TRBD2. V gave up 6 bases and J gave up 3 bases; unmatched junction bases: 19. Germline CDR1 and CDR2: MNHGY and SAAAGT. CDR3 length: 19 residues. The CDR3 is CASRNFILTSGIRFYEQYF. The CDR3 DNA is TGTGCCAGCAGAAATTTTATATTGACTAGCGGGATACGATTCTACGAGCAGTACTTC.

The chain couples TRBV29-1 to TRBJ1-1; D is unclear. The CDR3 extends over 11 amino acids. V was clipped by 7 bases and J by 8 bases, with 14 bases between them. CDR1 is SQVTM, CDR2 ANQGSEA, per germline. The CDR3 DNA sequence: TGCAGCGGCCAAGACCTAGAGGAAGCTTTCTTT. Translated, it gives CSGQDLEEAFF.

CDR3 residues: CASSLRGHGDYEQYF. CDR3 coding DNA: TGTGCCAGCAGTCTACGGGGGCACGGCGACTACGAGCAGTACTTC. The rearrangement uses TRBV7-2 and TRBJ2-5; D may match TRBD1 or TRBD2 (6 bases each). TRBJ2-7 explains the end of the DNA better; the J call may be wrong. The CDR3 length is 15 residues. The germline CDR1 and CDR2 sequences are SGHTA and FQGNSA.

This sequence joins TRBV19 and TRBJ2-3; D unclear. V was trimmed by 4 bases and J by 8 bases, leaving 7 bases between them. CDR3 size: 11 residues. Germline V lookup: CDR1 LNHDA, CDR2 SQIVND (reference sequence). CDR3: CASSTPITQYF. CDR3 in DNA: TGTGCCAGTAGTACCCCGATTACGCAGTATTTT.

The V gene is TRBV11-3, the J gene TRBJ2-3; the D is unclear. CDR1 and CDR2 from the germline V gene are SGHNT and YENEEA. The CDR3 contains 15 residues. The V gene lost 5 bases and the J gene lost 1 base, with 13 bases spanning the gap. CDR3 sequence: CASSLRLRCTDTQYF. CDR3 DNA sequence: TGTGCCAGCAGCCTCAGATTACGGTGCACAGATACGCAGTATTTT.

The chain links TRBV9 to TRBJ2-7, with unresolved D. CDR3 length: 15 residues. Germline-derived CDR1 and CDR2 are SGDLS and YYNGEE. Trimming shortened V by 4 bases and J by 2 bases, and 16 bases separated the two germline ends. CDR3 nucleotides: TGTGCCAGCAGCCGCCACCCGATCCAGCCCTACGAGCAGTACTTC. It encodes CASSRHPIQPYEQYF.

The chain uses TRBV6-5 and TRBJ2-5; D call uncertain. The CDR3 has 16 residues. V lost 4 bases and J lost 5, with 20 bases in between. The germline gives CDR1 MNHEY, CDR2 SVGAGI. This CDR3 is CASSSTGQPRVETQYF. In DNA, the CDR3 is TGTGCCAGCAGTTCCACGGGTCAGCCAAGGGTTGAGACCCAGTACTTC.

This rearrangement joins TRBV27 to TRBJ1-2; 7 bases are shared with TRBD1. Unmatched junction bases numbered 4, after V lost 3 bases and J lost 3 bases. The CDR3 is made up of 14 amino acids. CDR1 is MNHEY, CDR2 SMNVEV, per germline (reference sequence). CDR3 coding DNA: TGTGCCAGCAGTTTTTTCGACAGGGACTATGGCTACACCTTC. This translates into CASSFFDRDYGYTF.

This clone was observed a single time. One end of the junction fails to match germline, which may point to a read error. The gene calls are TRBV7-7 and TRBJ2-5; 8 nucleotides line up with TRBD1. The CDR3 runs 15 residues. Germline CDR1 reads SSHAT; CDR2 reads FNYEAQ (reference sequence). The CDR3 DNA reads TGTGCTAGCAGCCATAATTACGACAGGGGAGAGACCCAGTACTTC. This encodes CASSHNYDRGETQYF.

The chain recombines TRBV2 with TRBJ1-5; TRBD1 matches at 9 bases. With 5 bases clipped from V and 4 bases from J, the junction kept 6 bases outside the gene matches. Germline-derived CDR1 and CDR2 are SNHLY and FYNNEI. This CDR3 is built from 15 residues. CDR3 nucleotide sequence: TGTGCCAGCAGTAGGGACAGGGTCGGGAATCAGCCCCAGCATTTT. It yields the protein CASSRDRVGNQPQHF. Complete variable domain (other parts from reference TRBV2 and TRBJ1-5): EPEVTQTPSHQVTQMGQEVILRCVPISNHLYFYWYRQILGQKVEFLVSFYNNEISEKSEIFDDQFSVERPDGSNFTLKIRSTKLEDSAMYFCASSRDRVGNQPQHFGDGTRLSIL.